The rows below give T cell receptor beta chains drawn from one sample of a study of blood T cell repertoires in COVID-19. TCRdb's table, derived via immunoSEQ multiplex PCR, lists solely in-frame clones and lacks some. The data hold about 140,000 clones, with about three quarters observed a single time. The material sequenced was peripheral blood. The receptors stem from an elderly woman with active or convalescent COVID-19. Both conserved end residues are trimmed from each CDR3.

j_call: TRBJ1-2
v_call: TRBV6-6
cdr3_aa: ASNDRGLGGYT

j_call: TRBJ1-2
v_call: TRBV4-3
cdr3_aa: ASSQFMTGALANYGYT

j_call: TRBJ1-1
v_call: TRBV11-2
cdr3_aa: ASSSLGGQITEAF

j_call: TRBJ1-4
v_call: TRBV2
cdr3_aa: ASSVLATNEKLF

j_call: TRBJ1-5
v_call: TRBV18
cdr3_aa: ASSPSLGGGGQPQH

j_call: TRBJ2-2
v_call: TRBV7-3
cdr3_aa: ASSLQTSPGELF

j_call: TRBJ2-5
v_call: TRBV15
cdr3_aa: ATERGASGETQY

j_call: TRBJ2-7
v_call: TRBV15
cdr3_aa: ATSTGTSRGDEQY

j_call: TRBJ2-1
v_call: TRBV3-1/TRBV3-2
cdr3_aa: ASSLGTGLHNEQF

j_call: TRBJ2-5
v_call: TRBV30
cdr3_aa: AWGLAGGETQY

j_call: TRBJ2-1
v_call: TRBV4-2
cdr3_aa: ASSQDYYNEQF

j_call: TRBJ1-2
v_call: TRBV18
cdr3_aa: ASSPGRGLGYT

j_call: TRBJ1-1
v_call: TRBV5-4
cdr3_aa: ASSLYGAEAF

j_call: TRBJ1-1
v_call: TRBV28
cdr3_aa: ASRTGEAF

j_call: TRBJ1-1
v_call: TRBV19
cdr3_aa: ASSIGQGATEAF

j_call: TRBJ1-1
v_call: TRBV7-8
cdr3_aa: ASSPRGSRTEAF

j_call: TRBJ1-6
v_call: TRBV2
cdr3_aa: ASSEAGQANSPLH

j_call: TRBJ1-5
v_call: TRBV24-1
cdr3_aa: ATRRGRGSNQPQH

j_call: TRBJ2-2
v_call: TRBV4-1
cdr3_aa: ASRDKNTGELF

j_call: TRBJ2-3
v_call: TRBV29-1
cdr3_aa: SVELRGWQY

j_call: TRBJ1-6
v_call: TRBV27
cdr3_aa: ASKDRGHSYNSPLH

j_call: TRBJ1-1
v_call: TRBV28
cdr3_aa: ASWDRNTEAF

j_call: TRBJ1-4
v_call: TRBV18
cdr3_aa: ASSSLGGKLF

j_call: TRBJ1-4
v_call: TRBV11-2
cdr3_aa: ASSPAPGVNEKLF

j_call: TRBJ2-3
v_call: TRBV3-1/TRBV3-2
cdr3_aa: ASSQGPSGDTTQY

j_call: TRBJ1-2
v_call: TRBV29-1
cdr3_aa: SVGQGFNYGYT

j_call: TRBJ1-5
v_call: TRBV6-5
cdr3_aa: ASTWTGRDNQPQH

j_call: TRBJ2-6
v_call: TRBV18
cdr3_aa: ASSFSRNSGANVLT

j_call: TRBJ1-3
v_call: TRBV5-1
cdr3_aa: ASSLEGAGGNTIY

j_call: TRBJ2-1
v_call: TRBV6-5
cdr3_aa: ASSYSSSPYNEQF

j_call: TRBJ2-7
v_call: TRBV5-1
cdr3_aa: ASSLDRGLSYEQY

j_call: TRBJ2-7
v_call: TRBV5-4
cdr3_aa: ASSLVRGHEQY

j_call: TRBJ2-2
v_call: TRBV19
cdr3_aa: ASSPRDRDHGELF

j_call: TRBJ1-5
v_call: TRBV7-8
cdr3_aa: ASSESGVSTFNQPQH

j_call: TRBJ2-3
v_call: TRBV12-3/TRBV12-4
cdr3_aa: ASSRTITDTQY

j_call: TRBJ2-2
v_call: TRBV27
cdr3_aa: ASSSPGERGRTGELF

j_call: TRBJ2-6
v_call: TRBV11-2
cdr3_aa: ASSPRSWANVLT

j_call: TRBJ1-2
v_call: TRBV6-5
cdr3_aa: ASSLLTGVLGYT

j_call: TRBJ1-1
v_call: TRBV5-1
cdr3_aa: ASSWDRGRVNTEAF

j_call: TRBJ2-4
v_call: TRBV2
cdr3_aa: ASSDHLLAKNIQY

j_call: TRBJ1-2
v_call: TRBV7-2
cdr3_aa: ASSFGQQTNGYT

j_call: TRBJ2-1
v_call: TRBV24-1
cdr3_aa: ATSAEDRVHEQF